This T cell receptor (beta chain) was identified in a study of spatial heterogeneity in lung cancer. Study in general: Beta-chain sequences consistently outnumbered alpha-chain sequences in detection. Study-wide results and caveats: Ubiquitous expanded TCR counts tracked ubiquitous nonsynonymous mutations, and regional counts tracked regional ones. In tumors, expanded intratumoral alpha and beta TCR counts tracked mutation counts.

This clonotype was found many times. Its target is unknown. TCR cDNA molecules were tagged individually, and each one carried a unique molecular identifier. Each CDR3 protein gets one entry after TCRdb re-called the 5' RACE reads with MiXCR. The sample has more than 10,000 distinct CDR3 sequences, approximately 12% seen once. V shed 8 bases and J shed 6 bases, with 5 bases lying between them. Germline assignment: CDR1 SNHLY and CDR2 FYNNEI. This CDR3 is built from 10 residues. Documented time point: sample taken at primary tumor resection. The cohort: approximately 66 early-stage, untreated non-small cell lung cancer patients.

The sequenced sample was lung tumor tissue, obtained at surgery. J is TRBJ2-4 and V is TRBV2; no clear D gene. The clonotype comes from a male donor with early-stage non-small cell lung cancer. The CDR3 is CASGGNIQYF. CDR3 bases: TGTGCCAGCGGTGGAAACATTCAGTACTTC.